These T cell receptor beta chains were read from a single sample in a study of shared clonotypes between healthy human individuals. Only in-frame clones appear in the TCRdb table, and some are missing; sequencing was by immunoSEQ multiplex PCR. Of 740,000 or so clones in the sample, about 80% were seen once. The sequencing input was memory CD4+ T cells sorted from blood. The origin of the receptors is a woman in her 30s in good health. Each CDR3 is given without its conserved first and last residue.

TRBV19,ASTPRVGQETQY
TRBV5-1,ASSLGDRVTDTQY
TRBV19,ASTRGAEAF
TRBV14,ASSQDRGQGSYEQY
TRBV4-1,ASSHLDGELF
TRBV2,ASRVENEKLF
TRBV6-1,ASKASNQPQH
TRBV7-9,ASSLRQDSYEQY
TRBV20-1,SARLNNEQF
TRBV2,ASGPLAAVSNEQF
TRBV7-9,ASSLVRGLAGTDTQY
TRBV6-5,ASSYDSSTSGNTIY
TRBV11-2,ASSLFGMNTEAF
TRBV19,ASSPGGRTAVYSNQPQH
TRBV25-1,ASSESGTAPYEQY
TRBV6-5,ASGVSSTDTQY
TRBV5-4,ASSFGLSDSAGETQY
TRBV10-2,ASSALRAATGDNQPQH
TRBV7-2,ASSLRVTATGELF
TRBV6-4,ASSPGGPPRNEQF
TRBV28,ASRQGLAGSYEQY
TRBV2,ASSGSGPMGYT
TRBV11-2,ASSPGLYNEQF
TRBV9,ASSPRTGADTQY
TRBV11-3,ASSWGKNNEQF
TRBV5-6,ASSFRREGLETQY
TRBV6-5,ASSRLSGRADTQY
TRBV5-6,ASRWGTDQF
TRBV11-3,ASSFGGSGHNEQF
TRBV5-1,ASRRDSVEQF
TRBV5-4,ASSSGEGRSSYEQY
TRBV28,ASMLGYGEKLF
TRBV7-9,ASSLYPTQYNEQF
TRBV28,ATNRESYGYT
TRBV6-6,ASSYPSRTSTDTQY
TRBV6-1,ASSWDSGPGELF
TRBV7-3,ASSLRDRVGTDTQY
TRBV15,ATSDGRVETGELF
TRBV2,ASRGIAGGRDTQY
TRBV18,ASSPGVRQPQH
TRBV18,ASSGQGLSGNTIY
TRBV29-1,SVVGLERVIGGSYNEQF
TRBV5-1,ASSLGQGATVSEAF
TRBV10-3,AISESRAGSSYEQY
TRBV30,AWTPGQGDTEAF
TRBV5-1,ASSLGQDRTGELF
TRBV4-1,ASSQVPSGKGGETQY
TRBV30,AWSVQREVSPF
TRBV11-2,ASTPPTVHYTQY
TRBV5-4,ASSTRGASGNPGANVLT
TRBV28,ASRTGVRLADYYEQY
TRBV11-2,ASSLVIGTTEAF
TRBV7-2,ASSLGVDEQF
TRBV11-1,ASSLYLASSSYNEQF
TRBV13,ASNSWTGSTGYNEQF
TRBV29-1,SPSSRYSNQPQH
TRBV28,VPDPLYEQY